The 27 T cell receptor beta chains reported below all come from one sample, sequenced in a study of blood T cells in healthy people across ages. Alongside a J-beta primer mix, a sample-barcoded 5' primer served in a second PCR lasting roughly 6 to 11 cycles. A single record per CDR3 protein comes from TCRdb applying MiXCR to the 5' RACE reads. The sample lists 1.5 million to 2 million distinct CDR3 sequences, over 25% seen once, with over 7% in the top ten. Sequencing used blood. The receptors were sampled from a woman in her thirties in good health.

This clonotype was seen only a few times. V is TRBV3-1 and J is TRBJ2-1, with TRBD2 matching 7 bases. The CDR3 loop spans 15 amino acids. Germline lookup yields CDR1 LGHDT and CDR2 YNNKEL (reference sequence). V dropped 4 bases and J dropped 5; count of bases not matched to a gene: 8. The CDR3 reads CASSRTGTMDNEQFF. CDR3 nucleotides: TGTGCCAGCAGCCGGACCGGGACTATGGACAATGAGCAGTTCTTC.

For the CDR3, the DNA is TGTGCCAGCAGCTTCTCTACGGACTATGGCTACACCTTC. As protein: CASSFSTDYGYTF. J is TRBJ1-2 and V is TRBV7-9; D unclear. Germline lookup yields CDR1 SEHNR and CDR2 FQNEAQ (reference sequence). There are 13 residues in the CDR3. Trimming stripped 3 bases from V and 3 bases from J, with 8 bases between.

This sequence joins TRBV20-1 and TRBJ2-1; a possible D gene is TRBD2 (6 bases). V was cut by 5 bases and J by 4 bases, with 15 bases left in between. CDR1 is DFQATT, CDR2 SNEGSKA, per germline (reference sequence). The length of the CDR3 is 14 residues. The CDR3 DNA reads TGCAGTGCTCGTGGGAGGTGGGGTTACAATGAGCAGTTCTTC. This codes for CSARGRWGYNEQFF.

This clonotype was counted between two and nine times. DNA for the CDR3: TGTGCCAGCAGTTACAGCCTAGCGGGGGGGCCGGATACGCAGTATTTT. Protein: CASSYSLAGGPDTQYF. The chain carries TRBV6-6 and TRBJ2-3, with TRBD2 matching over 12 bases. Trimming took 2 bases from V and 6 from J; bases not matched to a gene: 6. The CDR3 spans 16 residues. The V gene's germline CDR1 is MNHNY and CDR2 SVGAGI (reference sequence).

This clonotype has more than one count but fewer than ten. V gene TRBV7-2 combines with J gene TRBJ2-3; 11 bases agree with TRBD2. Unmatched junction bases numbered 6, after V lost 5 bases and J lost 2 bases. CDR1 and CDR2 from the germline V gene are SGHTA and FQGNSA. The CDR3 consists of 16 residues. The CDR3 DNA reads TGTGCCAGCAGCCAAAGACTAGCGGGGCTCACAGATACGCAGTATTTT. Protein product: CASSQRLAGLTDTQYF. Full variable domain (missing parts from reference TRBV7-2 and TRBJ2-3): GAGVSQSPSNKVTEKGKDVELRCDPISGHTALYWYRQSLGQGLEFLIYFQGNSAPDKSGLPSDRFSAERTGGSVSTLTIQRTQQEDSAVYLCASSQRLAGLTDTQYFGPGTRLTVL.

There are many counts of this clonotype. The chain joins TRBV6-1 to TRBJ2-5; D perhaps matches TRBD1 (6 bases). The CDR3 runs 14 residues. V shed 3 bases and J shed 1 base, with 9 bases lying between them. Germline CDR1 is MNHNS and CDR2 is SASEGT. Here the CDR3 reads CASSDTDSQETQYF. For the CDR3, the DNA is TGTGCCAGCAGTGATACGGACAGCCAAGAGACCCAGTACTTC.

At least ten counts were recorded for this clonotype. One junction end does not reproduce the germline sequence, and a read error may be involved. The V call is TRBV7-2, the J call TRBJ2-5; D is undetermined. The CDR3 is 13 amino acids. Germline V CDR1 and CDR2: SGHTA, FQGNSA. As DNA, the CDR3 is TGCGCCAGCAGCCTAGGCGGCGGCGGCACCCAGTACTTC. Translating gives CASSLGGGGTQYF.

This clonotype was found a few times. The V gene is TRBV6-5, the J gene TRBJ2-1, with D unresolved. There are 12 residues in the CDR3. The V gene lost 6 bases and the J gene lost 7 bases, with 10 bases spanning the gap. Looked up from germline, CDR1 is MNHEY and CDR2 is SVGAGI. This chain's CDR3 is CASRHKRNEQFF. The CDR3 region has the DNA TGTGCCAGCAGACATAAACGGAATGAGCAGTTCTTC.

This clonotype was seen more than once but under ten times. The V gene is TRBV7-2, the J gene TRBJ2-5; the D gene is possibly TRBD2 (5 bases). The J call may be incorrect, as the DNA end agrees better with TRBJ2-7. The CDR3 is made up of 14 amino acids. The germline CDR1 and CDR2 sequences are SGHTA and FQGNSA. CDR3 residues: CASSKDFSRGEQYF. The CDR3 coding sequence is TGTGCCAGCAGCAAGGACTTTTCCCGAGGCGAGCAGTACTTC.

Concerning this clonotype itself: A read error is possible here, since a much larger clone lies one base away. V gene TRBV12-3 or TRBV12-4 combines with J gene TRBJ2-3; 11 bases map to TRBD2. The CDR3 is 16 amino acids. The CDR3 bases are TGTGCCAGCAGCCGGGGACTAGCGGTAGCCACAGATACGCCGTATTTT. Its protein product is CASSRGLAVATDTPYF.

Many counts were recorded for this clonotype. The CDR3 is CASSFIAGGSSEQFF. The CDR3 nucleotides are TGTGCCAGCAGCTTCATAGCGGGAGGGAGTAGTGAGCAGTTCTTC. The J gene is TRBJ2-1, the V gene TRBV7-9, with 11 bases that match TRBD2. The CDR3 runs to 15 residues. The ends lost 3 bases at V and 9 bases at J; junction bases unmatched: 7. Germline lookup yields CDR1 SEHNR and CDR2 FQNEAQ (reference sequence).

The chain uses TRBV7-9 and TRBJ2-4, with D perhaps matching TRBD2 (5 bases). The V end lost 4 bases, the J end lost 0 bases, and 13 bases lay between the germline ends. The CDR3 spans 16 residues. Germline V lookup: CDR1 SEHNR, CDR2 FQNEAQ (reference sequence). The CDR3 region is CASSSPGEIAKNIQYF. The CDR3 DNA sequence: TGTGCCAGCAGCTCCCCCGGGGAGATAGCCAAAAACATTCAGTACTTC.

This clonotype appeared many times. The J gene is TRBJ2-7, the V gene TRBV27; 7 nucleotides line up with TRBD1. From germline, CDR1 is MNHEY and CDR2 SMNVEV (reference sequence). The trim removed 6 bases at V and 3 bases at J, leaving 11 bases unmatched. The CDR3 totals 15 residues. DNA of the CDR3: TGTGCCAGCAGAAAAATGAAGGGACAGCACTACGAGCAGTACTTC. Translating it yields CASRKMKGQHYEQYF.

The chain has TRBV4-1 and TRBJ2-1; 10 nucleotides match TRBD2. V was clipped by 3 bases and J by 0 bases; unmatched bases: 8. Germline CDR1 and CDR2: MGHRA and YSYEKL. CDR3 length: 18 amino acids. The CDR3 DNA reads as TGCGCCAGCAGCCATATACTAGCGGGAAGCGTCTCCTACAATGAGCAGTTCTTC. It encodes CASSHILAGSVSYNEQFF.

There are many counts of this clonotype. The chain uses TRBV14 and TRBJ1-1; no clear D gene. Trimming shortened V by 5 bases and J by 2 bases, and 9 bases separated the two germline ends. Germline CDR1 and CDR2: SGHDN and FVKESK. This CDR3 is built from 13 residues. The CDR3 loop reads CASSTTVNTEAFF. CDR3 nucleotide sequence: TGTGCCAGCAGCACTACAGTTAACACTGAAGCTTTCTTT.

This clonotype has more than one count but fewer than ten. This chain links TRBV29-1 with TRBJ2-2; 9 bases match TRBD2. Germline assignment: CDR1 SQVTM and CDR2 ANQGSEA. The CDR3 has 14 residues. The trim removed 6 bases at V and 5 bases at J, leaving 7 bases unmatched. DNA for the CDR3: TGCAGCGTATTGCGGGAGGGCCCGACCGGGGAGCTGTTTTTT. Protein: CSVLREGPTGELFF.

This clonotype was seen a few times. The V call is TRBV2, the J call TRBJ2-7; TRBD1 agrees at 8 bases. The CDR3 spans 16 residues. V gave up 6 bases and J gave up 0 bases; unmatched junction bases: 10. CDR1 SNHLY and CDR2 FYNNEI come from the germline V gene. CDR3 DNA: TGTGCCAGCAGCAAGTCTCCGGACAGGGACTCCTACGAGCAGTACTTC. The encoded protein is CASSKSPDRDSYEQYF. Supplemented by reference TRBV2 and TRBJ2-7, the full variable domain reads EPEVTQTPSHQVTQMGQEVILRCVPISNHLYFYWYRQILGQKVEFLVSFYNNEISEKSEIFDDQFSVERPDGSNFTLKIRSTKLEDSAMYFCASSKSPDRDSYEQYFGPGTRLTVT.

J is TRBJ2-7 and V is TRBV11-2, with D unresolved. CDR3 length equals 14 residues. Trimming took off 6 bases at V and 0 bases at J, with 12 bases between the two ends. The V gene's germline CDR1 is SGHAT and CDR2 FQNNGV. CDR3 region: CASSPAVISYEQYF. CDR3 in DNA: TGTGCCAGCAGTCCAGCTGTAATCTCCTACGAGCAGTACTTC.

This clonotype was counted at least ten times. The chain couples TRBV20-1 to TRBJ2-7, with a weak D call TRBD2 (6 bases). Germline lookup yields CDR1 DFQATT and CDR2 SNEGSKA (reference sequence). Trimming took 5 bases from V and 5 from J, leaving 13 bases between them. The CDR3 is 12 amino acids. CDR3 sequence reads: CSAAPGVDEQYF. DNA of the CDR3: TGCAGTGCTGCTCCGGGGGTTGACGAGCAGTACTTC.

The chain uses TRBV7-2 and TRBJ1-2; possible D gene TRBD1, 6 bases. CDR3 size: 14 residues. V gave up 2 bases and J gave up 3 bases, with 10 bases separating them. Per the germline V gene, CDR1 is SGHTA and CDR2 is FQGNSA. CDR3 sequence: CASSLPGEHYGYTF. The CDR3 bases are TGTGCCAGCAGCTTACCAGGGGAGCACTATGGCTACACCTTC. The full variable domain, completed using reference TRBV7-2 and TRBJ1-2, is GAGVSQSPSNKVTEKGKDVELRCDPISGHTALYWYRQSLGQGLEFLIYFQGNSAPDKSGLPSDRFSAERTGGSVSTLTIQRTQQEDSAVYLCASSLPGEHYGYTFGSGTRLTVV.

The CDR3 DNA reads as TGTGCCAGCAGCCAAGATCACAGGGTAGCCGGCTACACCTTC. Protein sequence: CASSQDHRVAGYTF. The chain employs TRBV14 and TRBJ1-2, with D possibly TRBD1 on 6 matching bases. The V and J ends lost 0 bases and 8 bases respectively, with 13 bases between them. The CDR3 has 14 residues. Germline loops: CDR1 SGHDN, CDR2 FVKESK.

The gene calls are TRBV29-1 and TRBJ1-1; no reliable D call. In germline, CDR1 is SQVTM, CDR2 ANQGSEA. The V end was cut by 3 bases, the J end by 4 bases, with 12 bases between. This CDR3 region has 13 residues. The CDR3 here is CSVDRGLGTEAFF. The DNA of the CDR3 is TGCAGCGTTGACCGGGGATTGGGCACTGAAGCTTTCTTT.

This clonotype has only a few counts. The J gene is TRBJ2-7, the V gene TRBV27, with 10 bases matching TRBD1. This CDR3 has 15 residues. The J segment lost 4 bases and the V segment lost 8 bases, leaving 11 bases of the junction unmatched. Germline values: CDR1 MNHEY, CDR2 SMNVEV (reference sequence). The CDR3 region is CASGKLPGQGYEQYF. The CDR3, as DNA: TGTGCCAGCGGCAAGCTTCCGGGACAGGGGTACGAGCAGTACTTC.

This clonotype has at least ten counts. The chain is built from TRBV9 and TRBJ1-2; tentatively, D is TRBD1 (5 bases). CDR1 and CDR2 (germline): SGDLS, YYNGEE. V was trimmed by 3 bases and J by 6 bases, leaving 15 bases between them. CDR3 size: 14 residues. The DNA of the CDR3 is TGTGCCAGCAGCGAAAGGCGACAAGGGGATGGCTACACCTTC. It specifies CASSERRQGDGYTF.

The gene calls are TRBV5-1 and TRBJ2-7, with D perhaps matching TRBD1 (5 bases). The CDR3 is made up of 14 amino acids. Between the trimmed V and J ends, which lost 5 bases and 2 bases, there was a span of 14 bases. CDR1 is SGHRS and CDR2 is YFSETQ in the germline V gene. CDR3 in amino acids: CASREVWGTYEQYF. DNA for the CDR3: TGCGCCAGCAGGGAAGTTTGGGGCACCTACGAGCAGTACTTC.

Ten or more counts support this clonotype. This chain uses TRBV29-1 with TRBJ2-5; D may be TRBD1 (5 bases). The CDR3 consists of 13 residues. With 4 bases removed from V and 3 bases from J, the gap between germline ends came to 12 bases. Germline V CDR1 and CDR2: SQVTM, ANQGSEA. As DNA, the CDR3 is TGCAGCGTTGGAACAGGTAGTAAAGAGACCCAGTACTTC. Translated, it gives CSVGTGSKETQYF.

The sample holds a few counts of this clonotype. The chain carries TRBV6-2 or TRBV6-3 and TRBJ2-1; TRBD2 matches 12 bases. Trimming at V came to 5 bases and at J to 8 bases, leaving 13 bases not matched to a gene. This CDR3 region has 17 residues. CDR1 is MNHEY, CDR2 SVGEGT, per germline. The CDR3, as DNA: TGTGCCAGCAGTCCGACTAGCGGGAGTGACTTCTTGGATGAGCAGTTCTTC. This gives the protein CASSPTSGSDFLDEQFF.